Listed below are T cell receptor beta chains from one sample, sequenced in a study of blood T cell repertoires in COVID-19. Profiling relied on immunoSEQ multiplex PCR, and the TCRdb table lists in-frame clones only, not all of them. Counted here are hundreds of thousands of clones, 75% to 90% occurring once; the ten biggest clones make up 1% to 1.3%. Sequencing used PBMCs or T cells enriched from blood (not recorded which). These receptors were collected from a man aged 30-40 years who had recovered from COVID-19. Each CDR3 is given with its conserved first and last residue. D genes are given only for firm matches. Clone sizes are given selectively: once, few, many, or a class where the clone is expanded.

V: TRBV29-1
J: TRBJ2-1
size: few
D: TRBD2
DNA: TGCAGCGCCAGAGGGCTAGCGGGAGGCAATGAGCAGTTCTTC
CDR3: CSARGLAGGNEQFF

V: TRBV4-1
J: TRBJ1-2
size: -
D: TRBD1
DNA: TGCGCCAGCAGCCAAGATATCTACGGACAGGTGGGCGGCTACACCTTC
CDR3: CASSQDIYGQVGGYTF

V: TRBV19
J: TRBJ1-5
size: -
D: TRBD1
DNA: TGTGCCAGTAGTACCCGGACAGGGAAGTATCAGCCCCAGCATTTT
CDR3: CASSTRTGKYQPQHF

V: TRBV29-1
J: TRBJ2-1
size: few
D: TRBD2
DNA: TGCAGCGCCCGGACTAGCGGGGGGTACAATGAGCAGTTCTTC
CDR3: CSARTSGGYNEQFF

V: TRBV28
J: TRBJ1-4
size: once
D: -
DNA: TGTGCCAGCAGTAAACAGGGAGGGGGTAATGAAAAACTGTTTTTT
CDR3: CASSKQGGGNEKLFF

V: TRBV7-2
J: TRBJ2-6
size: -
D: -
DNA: TGTGCCAGCAGCTATCAAGCCCCCCCTGGGGCCAACGTCCTGACTTTC
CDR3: CASSYQAPPGANVLTF

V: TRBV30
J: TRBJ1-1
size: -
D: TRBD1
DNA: TGTGCCTGGAGTGTATTCGATCGGGGACAGGGGGCCCAGAACACTGAAGCTTTCTTT
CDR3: CAWSVFDRGQGAQNTEAFF

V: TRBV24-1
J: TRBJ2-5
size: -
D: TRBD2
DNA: TGTGCCACCAGTGTGGGTAGCGGGAGACCCTCCATGTACTTC
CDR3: CATSVGSGRPSMYF

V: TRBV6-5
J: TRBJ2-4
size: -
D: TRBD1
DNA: TGTGCCAGCAGCTTCACAGGGGCTGGTTGGTACTTC
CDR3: CASSFTGAGWYF

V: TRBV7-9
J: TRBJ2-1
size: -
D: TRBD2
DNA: TGTGCCAGCTCTCTGGGGGCTAGCGGGAGCTATGAGCAGTTCTTC
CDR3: CASSLGASGSYEQFF

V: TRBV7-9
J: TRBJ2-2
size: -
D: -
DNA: TGTGCCAGCAGCTTAGGGAGAATAGGAGTCACCGGGGAGCTGTTTTTT
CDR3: CASSLGRIGVTGELFF

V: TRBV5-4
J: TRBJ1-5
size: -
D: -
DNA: TGTGCCAGCAGCGCCCCGGGTAGGCCCCAGCATTTT
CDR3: CASSAPGRPQHF

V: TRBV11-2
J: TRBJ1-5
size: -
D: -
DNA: TGTGCCAGCAGCCCTTTAGGCAGGGCAGGGAATCAGCCCCAGCATTTT
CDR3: CASSPLGRAGNQPQHF

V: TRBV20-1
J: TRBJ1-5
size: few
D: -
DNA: TGCAGTGCTAGTTCAACCTCCCGGGAGCCCCAGCATTTT
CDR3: CSASSTSREPQHF

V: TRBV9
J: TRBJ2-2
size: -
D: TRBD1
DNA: TGTGCCAGCAGCTGGACAGGGTCGAACACCGGGGAGCTGTTTTTT
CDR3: CASSWTGSNTGELFF

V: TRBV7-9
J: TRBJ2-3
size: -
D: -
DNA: TGTGCCAGCAGCTTAGGAGCGGACACAGATACGCAGTATTTT
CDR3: CASSLGADTDTQYF

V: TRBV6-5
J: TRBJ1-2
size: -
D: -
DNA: TGTGCCAGCAGCACGACAGCTAACTATGGCTACACCTTC
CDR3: CASSTTANYGYTF

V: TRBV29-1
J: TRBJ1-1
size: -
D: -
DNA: TGCAGCGTCGGGAACACTGAAGCTTTCTTT
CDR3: CSVGNTEAFF

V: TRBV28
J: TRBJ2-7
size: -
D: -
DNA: TGTGCCAGCAGCCAAACGCGGGGGCAGTACTTC
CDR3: CASSQTRGQYF

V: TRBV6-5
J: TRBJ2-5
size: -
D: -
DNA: TGTGCCAGCAGCAAAATGGACGGCGGGGAGACCCAGTACTTC
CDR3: CASSKMDGGETQYF

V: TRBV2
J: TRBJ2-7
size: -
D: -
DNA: TGTGCCAGCAAGGTGACAGCCTACGAGCAGTACTTC
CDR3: CASKVTAYEQYF

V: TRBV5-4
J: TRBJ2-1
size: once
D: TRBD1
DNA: TGTGCCAGCAGCTTGGGGACAGGATCCTACAATGAGCAGTTCTTC
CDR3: CASSLGTGSYNEQFF

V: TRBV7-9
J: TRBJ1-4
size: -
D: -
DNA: TGTGCCAGCAGCTTAGCCGACGGGAACGGAAAACTGTTTTTT
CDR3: CASSLADGNGKLFF

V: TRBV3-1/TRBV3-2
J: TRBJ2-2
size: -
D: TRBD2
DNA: TGTGCCAGCAGCCCCCGGGGTTCTAGCGGGAGGGCCATCGAGTACACCGGGGAGCTGTTTTTT
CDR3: CASSPRGSSGRAIEYTGELFF

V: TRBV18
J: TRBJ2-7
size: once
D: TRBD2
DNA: TGTGCCAGCTCTGCGACTAGCGGGATCTCCTACGAGCAGTACTTC
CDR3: CASSATSGISYEQYF

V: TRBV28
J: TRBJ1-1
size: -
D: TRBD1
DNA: TGTGCCAGCAGTTCCCCAACTACCCGACAGGGTGAAGCTTTCTTT
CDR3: CASSSPTTRQGEAFF

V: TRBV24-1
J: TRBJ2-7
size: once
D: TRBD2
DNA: TGTGCCACCAGCAGCGGGAGCTACCCCTACGAGCAGTACTTC
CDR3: CATSSGSYPYEQYF

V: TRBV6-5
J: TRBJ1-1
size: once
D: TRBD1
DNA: TGTGCCAGCTTTACCTCGGACAGGGGATGGACTGAAGCTTTCTTT
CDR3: CASFTSDRGWTEAFF

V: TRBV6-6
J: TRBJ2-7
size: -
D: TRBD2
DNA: TGTGCCAGCACCAGACTAGCGGGAGAAGGGAGCGAGCAGTACTTC
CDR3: CASTRLAGEGSEQYF

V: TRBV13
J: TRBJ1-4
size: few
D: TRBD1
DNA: TGTGCCAGCAGCTTCTATCACACAGGGGCAACTAATGAAAAACTGTTTTTT
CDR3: CASSFYHTGATNEKLFF

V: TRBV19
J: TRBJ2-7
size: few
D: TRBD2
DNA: TGTGCCAGTAGTATCGGACTAGCGGGAGGGTACGAGCAGTACTTC
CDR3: CASSIGLAGGYEQYF

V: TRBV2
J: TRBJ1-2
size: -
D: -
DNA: TGTGCCAGCAGGACCCCAGGGGCTGGCTACACCTTC
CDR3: CASRTPGAGYTF

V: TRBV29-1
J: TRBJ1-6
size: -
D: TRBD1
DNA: TGCAGCGCTTGGGCAGGGGGAGGTTCACCCCTCCACTTT
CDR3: CSAWAGGGSPLHF

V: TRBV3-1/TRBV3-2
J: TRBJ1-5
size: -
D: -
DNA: TGTGCCAGCAGCCAAGATCAGGGGCTTTTGCAGCCCCAGCATTTT
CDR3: CASSQDQGLLQPQHF

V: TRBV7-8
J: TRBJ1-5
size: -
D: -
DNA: TGTGCCAGCAGCTCGTCCCGAGGATCGAATCAGCCCCAGCATTTT
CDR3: CASSSSRGSNQPQHF

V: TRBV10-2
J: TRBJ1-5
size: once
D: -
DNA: TGCGCCAGCAGACCAGACAATCAACAGCCCCAGCATTTT
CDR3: CASRPDNQQPQHF

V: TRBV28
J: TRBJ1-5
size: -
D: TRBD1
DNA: TGTGCCAGCAGCTTGACAGGGGAACAGCCCCAGCATTTT
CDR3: CASSLTGEQPQHF

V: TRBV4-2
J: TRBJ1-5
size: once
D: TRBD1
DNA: TGTGCCAGCAGTTCCACTCCCGGGACAGGGGGACATCAGCCCCAGCATTTT
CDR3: CASSSTPGTGGHQPQHF

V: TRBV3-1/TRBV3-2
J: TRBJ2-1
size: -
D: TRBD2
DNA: TGTGCCAGCAGCCAAGGTAGCGGGACCAACAATGAGCAGTTCTTC
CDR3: CASSQGSGTNNEQFF

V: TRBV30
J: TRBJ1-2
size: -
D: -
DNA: TGTGCCTGGAGTGTTGGGCAGATCTATTATGGCTACACCTTC
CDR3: CAWSVGQIYYGYTF

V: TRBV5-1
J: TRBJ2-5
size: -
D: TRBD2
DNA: TGCGCCACCGCTGGGGGGGGTCCTCAAGAGACCCAGTACTTC
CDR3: CATAGGGPQETQYF

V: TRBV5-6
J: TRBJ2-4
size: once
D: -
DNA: TGTGCCAGCAGCTTGGCTAGGTGGGTACCAGCCAAAAACATTCAGTACTTC
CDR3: CASSLARWVPAKNIQYF

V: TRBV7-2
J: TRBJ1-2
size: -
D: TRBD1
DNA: TGTGCCAGCAGCCGGGGACAGAACTATGGCTACACCTTC
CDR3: CASSRGQNYGYTF

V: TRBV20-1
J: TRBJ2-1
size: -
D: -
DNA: TGCAGTGCTTCTACCAGGAATGAGCAGTTCTTC
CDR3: CSASTRNEQFF

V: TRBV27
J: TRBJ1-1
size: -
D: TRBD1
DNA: TGTGCCAGCAAACTAATCGAGCCGGGACAGGGGGCGCGTACTGAAGCTTTCTTT
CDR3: CASKLIEPGQGARTEAFF

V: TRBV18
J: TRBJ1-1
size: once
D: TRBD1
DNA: TGTGCCAGCTCACCCGAATTGGGACAGGTGGGCACTGAAGCTTTCTTT
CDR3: CASSPELGQVGTEAFF

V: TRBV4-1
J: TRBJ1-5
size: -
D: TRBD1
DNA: TGCGCCAGCAGCATACAGGGGGCTGGTCAGCCCCAGCATTTT
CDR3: CASSIQGAGQPQHF

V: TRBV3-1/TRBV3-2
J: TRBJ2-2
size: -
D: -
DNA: TGTGCCAGCAGCCAGAAAGGGGGAACCGGGGAGCTGTTTTTT
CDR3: CASSQKGGTGELFF

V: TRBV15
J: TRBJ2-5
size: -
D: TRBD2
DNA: TGTGCCACCAGCAGAGATCGGGGGGAAGAGGAGACCCAGTACTTC
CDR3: CATSRDRGEEETQYF

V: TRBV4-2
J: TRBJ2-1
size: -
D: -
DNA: TGTGCCAGCAGCCAAGATTTGGGGTCGTCGGGGGTGAATGAGCAGTTCTTC
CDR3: CASSQDLGSSGVNEQFF

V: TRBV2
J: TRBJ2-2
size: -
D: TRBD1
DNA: TGTGCCAGCAAAGGACAGGGATACACCGGGGAGCTGTTTTTT
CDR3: CASKGQGYTGELFF

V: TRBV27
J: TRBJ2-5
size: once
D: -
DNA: TGTGCCAGCGGGCCCCAGGGTAAAGAGACCCAGTACTTC
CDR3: CASGPQGKETQYF

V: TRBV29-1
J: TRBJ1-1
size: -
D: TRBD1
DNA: TGCAGCGTTGAAGTCCCACGAGGGGACAGTCAAACCCCGAACACTGAAGCTTTCTTT
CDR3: CSVEVPRGDSQTPNTEAFF

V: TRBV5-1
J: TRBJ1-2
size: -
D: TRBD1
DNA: TGCGCCAGCAGCTTAACAGGGGGGGATGGCTACACCTTC
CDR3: CASSLTGGDGYTF

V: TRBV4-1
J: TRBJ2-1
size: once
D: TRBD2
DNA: TGCGCCAGCAGCCAAGGAGCTAGCGGCTCCTACAATGAGCAGTTCTTC
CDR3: CASSQGASGSYNEQFF

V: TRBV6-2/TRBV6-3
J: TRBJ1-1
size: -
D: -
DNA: TGTGCCAGCAGTTACGGAGGGACTGGGAACACTGAAGCTTTCTTT
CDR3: CASSYGGTGNTEAFF

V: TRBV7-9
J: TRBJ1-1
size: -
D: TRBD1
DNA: TGTGCCAGCAGCCCTCAGGGACAGGTGGGCACTGAAGCTTTCTTT
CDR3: CASSPQGQVGTEAFF

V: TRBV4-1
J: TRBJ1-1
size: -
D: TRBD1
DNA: TGCGCCAGCAGCCAAGATCGGGCAGGGGGCATCAGTTGGAGAACTGAAGCTTTCTTT
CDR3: CASSQDRAGGISWRTEAFF

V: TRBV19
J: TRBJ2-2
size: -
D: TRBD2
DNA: TGTGCCAGTAGGACGGGGGAGGGGCTAGCCGGGGAGCTGTTTTTT
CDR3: CASRTGEGLAGELFF